These 17 T cell receptor beta chains originate from one sample sequenced in a study of blood T cell repertoires in COVID-19. Using immunoSEQ multiplex PCR, the repertoire was profiled, and TCRdb retains in-frame clones only, with some absent. Of hundreds of thousands of clones listed, around 90% were seen once; the top ten hold 1.5% to 2%. The sequenced sample consisted of PBMCs or T cells enriched from blood (not recorded which). The source is a woman aged 45 to 65 who had recovered from COVID-19.

V and J are TRBV7-9 and TRBJ2-7, with D possibly matching TRBD1 (6 bases). V lost 3 bases and J 9 bases, leaving 21 bases between the germline ends. From germline, CDR1 is SEHNR and CDR2 FQNEAQ (reference sequence). The CDR3 length is 15 residues. Here the CDR3 reads CASSFSPLQGIGQYF. As DNA, the CDR3 is TGTGCCAGCAGCTTTTCCCCTTTACAGGGAATCGGGCAGTACTTC.

The V gene is TRBV6-1, the J gene TRBJ2-7, with TRBD2 identical over 8 bases. The CDR3 extends over 16 amino acids. The germline gives CDR1 MNHNS, CDR2 SASEGT. J was trimmed by 3 bases and V by 2 bases; bases with no gene match: 9. This chain's CDR3 is CASSEPISGTFYEQYF. For the CDR3, the DNA is TGTGCCAGCAGTGAACCAATTAGCGGGACTTTCTACGAGCAGTACTTC.

V usage is TRBV4-1 and J usage is TRBJ1-5; TRBD1 matches 9 bases. Germline CDR1 MGHRA, CDR2 YSYEKL. With 10 bases clipped from V and 7 bases from J, the junction kept 8 bases outside the gene matches. The CDR3 contains 13 residues. CDR3: CATSRQGGQPQHF. CDR3 in DNA: TGCGCCACCTCACGACAGGGGGGGCAGCCCCAGCATTTT.

This sequence joins TRBV19 and TRBJ2-5; maybe TRBD2 (5 bases). Germline-derived CDR1 and CDR2 are LNHDA and SQIVND (reference sequence). The CDR3 length is 13 residues. V was shortened by 9 bases and J by 5 bases, with 16 bases between the two germline ends. CDR3 coding DNA: TGTGCCAGCTTAGACTACAACGCGGAGACCCAGTACTTC. Translation: CASLDYNAETQYF. The whole variable domain, filled in from reference TRBV19 and TRBJ2-5, reads DGGITQSPKYLFRKEGQNVTLSCEQNLNHDAMYWYRQDPGQGLRLIYYSQIVNDFQKGDIAEGYSVSREKKESFPLTVTSAQKNPTAFYLCASLDYNAETQYFGPGTRLLVL.

This clone has only one observation. The CDR3, as DNA: TGTGCCAGCAGCCCGGCTAGCGGGAGAGATGAGCAGTTCTTC. Translated, it gives CASSPASGRDEQFF. This rearrangement joins TRBV5-4 to TRBJ2-1; the match to TRBD2 covers 10 bases. Germline lookup yields CDR1 SGHNT and CDR2 YYREEE (reference sequence). The CDR3 contains 14 residues. Trimming removed 4 bases from V and 8 bases from J; junction bases left unmatched: 6.

This chain links TRBV3-1 (or the pseudogene TRBV3-2) with TRBJ1-5, with TRBD1 matching over 10 bases. Trimming at V came to 1 base and at J to 2 bases, leaving 8 bases not matched to a gene. The germline V gene encodes CDR1 LGHDT and CDR2 YNNKEL (reference sequence). This CDR3 region has 18 residues. The CDR3 nucleotides are TGTGCCAGCAGCCAAGGATGGGACAGGGGCTCTGGCAATCAGCCCCAGCATTTT. This codes for CASSQGWDRGSGNQPQHF.

The table lists this clone with a count of one. This chain connects TRBV11-2 to TRBJ2-3; perhaps TRBD2 as D (7 bases). The CDR3 covers 15 residues. The ends were cut back, 4 bases at V and 3 bases at J, with 14 bases in the middle. Germline-derived CDR1 and CDR2 are SGHAT and FQNNGV. The CDR3 DNA sequence: TGTGCCAGCAGCTCAGAGGGGGGGAGGACAGATACGCAGTATTTT. Its protein is CASSSEGGRTDTQYF.

This clone was counted once. The chain couples TRBV2 to TRBJ2-3, with D perhaps TRBD1 (7 bases). Germline CDR1 is SNHLY and CDR2 is FYNNEI. V gave up 2 bases and J gave up 4 bases, with 13 bases separating them. CDR3 size: 15 residues. Written as DNA, the CDR3 is TGTGCCAGCAGTGAACGGCAGGGGGGTGCAGATACGCAGTATTTT. It codes for CASSERQGGADTQYF.

This chain uses TRBV7-3 with TRBJ1-1; D call uncertain. Germline V gene data show CDR1 as SGHTA and CDR2 as FQGTGA. V gave up 5 bases and J gave up 8 bases, with 18 bases separating them. CDR3 length: 14 amino acids. In DNA form, the CDR3 reads TGTGCCAGCAGCCCCTGGGCAGGAGGAGGCGAAGCTTTCTTT. Protein: CASSPWAGGGEAFF.

The CDR3 reads CASSPRGEVDEQFF. The CDR3 DNA follows: TGTGCCAGCAGCCCCCGGGGGGAAGTCGATGAGCAGTTCTTC. The V gene is TRBV6-2 or TRBV6-3, the J gene TRBJ2-1; 7 nucleotides match TRBD2. The CDR3 totals 14 residues. Germline-derived CDR1 and CDR2 are MNHEY and SVGEGT. Trimming at V came to 6 bases and at J to 8 bases, leaving 10 bases not matched to a gene.

This chain connects TRBV21-1 to TRBJ2-7; TRBD2 reflects the table's D call only, with no check against the DNA. TRBV21-1 has pseudogene status. This CDR3 spans 11 amino acids. The CDR3 nucleotides read TGTGCCAGCAGCAATAGTTACGAGCAGTACTTC. It yields the protein CASSNSYEQYF.

The chain links TRBV28 to TRBJ2-1; 12 positions match TRBD2. V lost 4 bases to trimming and J lost 0 bases; unmatched junction nucleotides: 10. Germline loops: CDR1 MDHEN, CDR2 SYDVKM. There are 19 residues in the CDR3. DNA for the CDR3: TGTGCCAGCAGTTCGGCTAGCGGGAGGGCCGGGAGCTCCTACAATGAGCAGTTCTTC. Translation gives CASSSASGRAGSSYNEQFF.

Only one count was recorded for this clone. J is TRBJ2-7 and V is TRBV7-3, with 9 bases matching TRBD2. J gave up 2 bases and V 5 bases, and 7 bases lay outside the gene matches. This CDR3 region has 15 residues. CDR1 SGHTA and CDR2 FQGTGA come from the germline V gene. CDR3 DNA sequence: TGTGCCAGCAGCCGCGCTAGCGGGAACCCCTACGAGCAGTACTTC. This gives the protein CASSRASGNPYEQYF.

The CDR3 bases are TGCGCCAGCAGCCAGACAGGGGCTGATGAAAAACTGTTTTTT. Translation gives CASSQTGADEKLFF. This chain links TRBV4-1 with TRBJ1-4; 8 bases fit TRBD1. The CDR3 has 14 residues. Germline trimming cut 3 bases from V and 6 bases from J; bases unmatched to any gene: 3. Germline loops: CDR1 MGHRA, CDR2 YSYEKL.

The V gene is TRBV9, the J gene TRBJ2-7, with D possibly being TRBD1 (6 bases). Trimming took off 2 bases at V and 6 bases at J, with 12 bases between the two ends. CDR3 length: 13 residues. Per germline, CDR1 SGDLS and CDR2 YYNGEE. CDR3 loop: CASSVTGSGEQYF. The CDR3 DNA is TGTGCCAGCAGCGTGACAGGATCAGGCGAGCAGTACTTC.

The gene calls are TRBV4-1 and TRBJ1-4; 9 bases are shared with TRBD1. The CDR3 has 19 residues. V trimming: 0 bases; J trimming: 6 bases; junction bases outside the gene matches: 14. Germline V gene data show CDR1 as MGHRA and CDR2 as YSYEKL. The CDR3 nucleotides read TGCGCCAGCAGCCAAGAATACCGGGACAGGGTTGGAGGGGATGAAAAACTGTTTTTT. This codes for CASSQEYRDRVGGDEKLFF.

This rearrangement joins TRBV6-5 to TRBJ1-6; maybe TRBD1 (5 bases). Germline V gene lookup returns CDR1 MNHEY and CDR2 SVGAGI. The CDR3 runs to 15 residues. V was pared by 6 bases and J by 3 bases, with 12 bases between. This CDR3 reads CASSDRNYYNSPLHF. The CDR3 region has the DNA TGTGCCAGCAGCGACAGAAACTACTATAATTCACCCCTCCACTTT.